Listed below are T cell receptor beta chains from one sample, sequenced in a study of cytomegalovirus exposure and HLA in healthy donors. Sequenced by immunoSEQ multiplex PCR; TCRdb stores in-frame clones only, minus some. The sample consists of approximately 150,000 clones, 70% to 80% of them appearing once. The source material was PBMCs. The receptors come from a man in his forties in good health and CMV-seronegative. Each CDR3 is given with its conserved first and last residue. The D gene is left open where the match is weak. Clone sizes are given selectively: once, few, many, or a class where the clone is expanded.

clone_size	v_call	d_call	j_call	cdr3_nt	cdr3_aa
-	TRBV6-5	TRBD2	TRBJ2-1	TGTGCCAGCAGTTACGGGAGACTAGCTCCCTACAATGAGCAGTTCTTC	CASSYGRLAPYNEQFF
-	TRBV7-8	TRBD2	TRBJ2-7	TGTGCCAGCAGCCTTCCGGGACTAGTCTCCGAGCAGTACTTC	CASSLPGLVSEQYF
-	TRBV5-1	-	TRBJ2-7	TGCGCCAGCAGCCCCCCAGGTGCAGGCTACGAGCAGTACTTC	CASSPPGAGYEQYF
-	TRBV10-2	-	TRBJ1-4	TGCGCCAGCAGTGCCTTAAATGAAAAACTGTTTTTT	CASSALNEKLFF
once	TRBV6-5	-	TRBJ2-3	TGTGCCAGCAGTGTGTCGGCGGGCCCAGATACGCAGTATTTT	CASSVSAGPDTQYF
-	TRBV9	TRBD2	TRBJ2-3	TGTGCCAGCAGCGCCCTAGTAAATAGCGGGGGGGCTCGAGGTACGCAGTATTTT	CASSALVNSGGARGTQYF
once	TRBV13	TRBD2	TRBJ2-4	TGTGCCAGCAGCCCCCCCCTAGCGGGGGTAGCCAAAAACATTCAGTACTTC	CASSPPLAGVAKNIQYF
once	TRBV2	-	TRBJ1-5	TGTGCCAGCAGTGATATGGGGAGGAATCAGCCCCAGCATTTT	CASSDMGRNQPQHF
-	TRBV6-5	-	TRBJ2-7	TGTGCCAGCAGTTATCTGGTGGGCCCCTCTTACGAGCAGTACTTC	CASSYLVGPSYEQYF
-	TRBV7-2	-	TRBJ1-2	TGTGCCAGCAGCAGCACGCGGGGGGCCGGGAGAAGCTACACCTTC	CASSSTRGAGRSYTF
-	TRBV4-2	-	TRBJ1-1	TGTGCCAGCAGCCAAGACGAGGGGCTGGGGGGAGCTTTCTTT	CASSQDEGLGGAFF
once	TRBV4-1	TRBD1	TRBJ1-2	TGCGCCAGCAGCCCCCCCTTGGAGGGGGCGGACTATGGCTACACCTTC	CASSPPLEGADYGYTF
-	TRBV5-1	TRBD1	TRBJ2-1	TGCGCCAGCGGGGGTTTGGGGGGACAGGGATTAAACAATGAGCAGTTCTTC	CASGGLGGQGLNNEQFF
-	TRBV9	-	TRBJ2-3	TGTGCCAGCAGCGTAGCCTCCCTATTCTCAGATACGCAGTATTTT	CASSVASLFSDTQYF
once	TRBV4-2	TRBD1	TRBJ2-7	TGTGCCAGCAGCCGGGACAGGGTAGTAGGCGAGCAGTACTTC	CASSRDRVVGEQYF
once	TRBV5-1	-	TRBJ1-1	TGCGCCAGCAGCTTATATACAGGAGCCCCTGAAGCTTTCTTT	CASSLYTGAPEAFF
-	TRBV6-1	-	TRBJ1-2	TGTGCCAGCAGTGAGGATCCCAGGAAGATTGGCTACACCTTC	CASSEDPRKIGYTF
once	TRBV27	TRBD1	TRBJ2-5	TGTGCCAGCAGTCTCCGCAGGAGACAGGGATACCAAGAGACCCAGTACTTC	CASSLRRRQGYQETQYF
-	TRBV5-4	TRBD2	TRBJ2-1	TGTGCCCCAGGACTAGCAGGATCCCATGAGCAGTTCTTC	CAPGLAGSHEQFF
-	TRBV27	TRBD1	TRBJ1-2	TGTGCCAGCAGTTTTTCCGGACAGGGTGGAGGCTACACCTTC	CASSFSGQGGGYTF
-	TRBV19	-	TRBJ1-1	TGTGCCAGTAGTAAAGATCGGAACACTGAAGCTTTCTTT	CASSKDRNTEAFF
-	TRBV5-1	-	TRBJ2-7	TGCGCCAGCAGCGGTAGCTACGAGCAGTACTTC	CASSGSYEQYF
once	TRBV12-2	-	TRBJ2-7	TGTGCAAGTCGCTTAGACTCACTAGCTACCTCCTACGAGCAGTACTTC	CASRLDSLATSYEQYF
-	TRBV19	-	TRBJ2-5	TGTGCCAGTAGTATGGGGGGGGCCTCAGAGACCCAGTACTTC	CASSMGGASETQYF
-	TRBV27	-	TRBJ1-2	TGTGCCACCCTTGCGGGGGGCCAGGGCTACACCTTC	CATLAGGQGYTF
-	TRBV5-6	-	TRBJ1-6	TGTGCCAGCAGCCCCTCCCACTTT	CASSPSHF
-	TRBV5-1	-	TRBJ1-6	TGCGCCAGCAGCATACCGGTGGACAACGATTCACCCCTCCACTTT	CASSIPVDNDSPLHF
-	TRBV10-2	TRBD2	TRBJ2-3	TGCGCCAGCAGACGAGTCTCGGGCGGGGGGGCCGGTTCGCAGTATTTT	CASRRVSGGGAGSQYF
-	TRBV27	TRBD2	TRBJ2-3	TGTGCCAGCAGTTTTTCCCCGGGGGGGATCACAGATACGCAGTATTTT	CASSFSPGGITDTQYF
-	TRBV27	-	TRBJ2-2	TGTGCCAGCAGTTTCAGCACCGGGGAGCTGTTTTTT	CASSFSTGELFF
-	TRBV15	-	TRBJ2-7	TGTGCCACCAGCAGAGATACTCGGGGGAGCGAGCAGTACTTC	CATSRDTRGSEQYF
-	TRBV19	-	TRBJ1-1	TGTGCCAGTAGTATCAGACACTTACCGAGCACTGAAGCTTTCTTT	CASSIRHLPSTEAFF
-	TRBV7-6	TRBD1	TRBJ2-7	TGTGCCAGCAGCCTGTCCCAAGGGGGCCTCGACGAGCAGTACTTC	CASSLSQGGLDEQYF
once	TRBV6-5	TRBD2	TRBJ2-5	TGTGCCAGCAGCCCGGGGGGACCTAAAGAGACCCAGTACTTC	CASSPGGPKETQYF
once	TRBV12-5	-	TRBJ1-2	TGTGCTAGTGGTTTGCCTCACGGACAGACATATGGCTACACCTTC	CASGLPHGQTYGYTF